This is a list of T cell receptor beta chains from one sample in a study of blood T cell repertoires in COVID-19. Clones were sequenced by immunoSEQ multiplex PCR, and TCRdb holds only the in-frame ones, with some missing. Of 200,000 to 250,000 clones listed, 88% are singletons. Sequencing was performed on PBMCs or T cells enriched from blood (not recorded which). These receptors were taken from a woman in her fifties or sixties with acute COVID-19. The CDR3 runs from the conserved cysteine through the conserved F or W. The order of the fields is J gene, D gene, V gene, clone size, CDR3 DNA, CDR3 protein. A D gene is named only where the DNA matches it firmly. Size values are once, few and many counts, or a class for expanded clones, and some rows have none.

j_call: TRBJ1-2; d_call: TRBD1; v_call: TRBV19; clone_size: .; cdr3_nt: TGTGCCAGTAGTGCGACAGGGGGCTATGGCTACACCTTC; cdr3_aa: CASSATGGYGYTF
j_call: TRBJ1-2; d_call: TRBD1; v_call: TRBV19; clone_size: .; cdr3_nt: TGTGCCAGTAGTATTCGGGACAGGGGTCGTGATGGCTACACCTTC; cdr3_aa: CASSIRDRGRDGYTF
j_call: TRBJ2-2; d_call: TRBD1; v_call: TRBV27; clone_size: .; cdr3_nt: TGTGCCAGCAGCCCGGACAGGGCGACCGGGGAGCTGTTTTTT; cdr3_aa: CASSPDRATGELFF
j_call: TRBJ2-5; d_call: .; v_call: TRBV5-6; clone_size: .; cdr3_nt: TGTGCCAGCAGCTTTTCGGGAGTTCAGTACTTC; cdr3_aa: CASSFSGVQYF
j_call: TRBJ1-1; d_call: .; v_call: TRBV27; clone_size: .; cdr3_nt: TGTGCCAGCAGTTTCTCTTGGGAGGGCACTGAAGCTTTCTTT; cdr3_aa: CASSFSWEGTEAFF
j_call: TRBJ1-2; d_call: .; v_call: TRBV28; clone_size: .; cdr3_nt: TGTGCCAGCAGTTTACCAATACAGGGTTATGGCTACACCTTC; cdr3_aa: CASSLPIQGYGYTF
j_call: TRBJ1-2; d_call: .; v_call: TRBV7-6; clone_size: few; cdr3_nt: TGTGCCAGCAGCTTCGGCACAGGGAACTATGGCTACACCTTC; cdr3_aa: CASSFGTGNYGYTF
j_call: TRBJ2-1; d_call: .; v_call: TRBV7-3; clone_size: once; cdr3_nt: TGTGCCAGCTCTACCGGGACTCATTCTTTCGGTGAGCAGTTCTTC; cdr3_aa: CASSTGTHSFGEQFF
j_call: TRBJ2-1; d_call: TRBD2; v_call: TRBV7-2; clone_size: once; cdr3_nt: TGTGCCAGCAGTTCTACTAGCGGGTCGTACAATGAGCAGTTCTTC; cdr3_aa: CASSSTSGSYNEQFF
j_call: TRBJ2-7; d_call: TRBD2; v_call: TRBV3-1/TRBV3-2; clone_size: .; cdr3_nt: TGTGCCAGCAGCCCTCGACAGGGGGAACTAGCGGGAGGGCCGGGTTGCGAGCAGTACTTC; cdr3_aa: CASSPRQGELAGGPGCEQYF
j_call: TRBJ1-1; d_call: TRBD1; v_call: TRBV7-9; clone_size: .; cdr3_nt: TGTGCCAGCAGCCCCCTAAGGGACAGGGGCCGCCCGAACACTGAAGCTTTCTTT; cdr3_aa: CASSPLRDRGRPNTEAFF
j_call: TRBJ2-4; d_call: .; v_call: TRBV7-3; clone_size: .; cdr3_nt: TGTGCCAGCAGCTTAGACAAGATCGCCACGGCCAAAAACATTCAGTACTTC; cdr3_aa: CASSLDKIATAKNIQYF
j_call: TRBJ1-2; d_call: .; v_call: TRBV5-1; clone_size: once; cdr3_nt: TGCGCCAGCAGCTTGGGGACAGCCTATAACTATGGCTACACCTTC; cdr3_aa: CASSLGTAYNYGYTF
j_call: TRBJ2-7; d_call: .; v_call: TRBV29-1; clone_size: .; cdr3_nt: TGCAGCGTTCAGGAAAACACCTACGAGCAGTACTTC; cdr3_aa: CSVQENTYEQYF
j_call: TRBJ2-2; d_call: TRBD1; v_call: TRBV5-5; clone_size: .; cdr3_nt: TGTGCCAGCAGCGGCGGACAGGGGAGCGGGGAGCTGTTTTTT; cdr3_aa: CASSGGQGSGELFF
j_call: TRBJ2-1; d_call: TRBD2; v_call: TRBV6-2/TRBV6-3; clone_size: .; cdr3_nt: TGTGCCAGCAGTTTGATCCCTAGCGGGAGGGCCTACAATGAGCAGTTCTTC; cdr3_aa: CASSLIPSGRAYNEQFF
j_call: TRBJ2-3; d_call: TRBD2; v_call: TRBV5-1; clone_size: .; cdr3_nt: TGCGCCAGCAGCTTGGCCCCCAGCGGGAGAGGGGGCACAGATACGCAGTATTTT; cdr3_aa: CASSLAPSGRGGTDTQYF
j_call: TRBJ2-7; d_call: TRBD1; v_call: TRBV5-1; clone_size: .; cdr3_nt: TGCGCCAGCAGCTTGGGACAGGGTGTCTCCTACGAGCAGTACTTC; cdr3_aa: CASSLGQGVSYEQYF
j_call: TRBJ2-3; d_call: .; v_call: TRBV7-2; clone_size: .; cdr3_nt: TGTGCCAGCAGCTTAGGGGGGGCGGGAGTTCGGGATACGCAGTATTTT; cdr3_aa: CASSLGGAGVRDTQYF
j_call: TRBJ2-5; d_call: TRBD2; v_call: TRBV9; clone_size: .; cdr3_nt: TGTGCCAGCAGCGTAGGACTAGCGGCCGAAGAGACCCAGTACTTC; cdr3_aa: CASSVGLAAEETQYF
j_call: TRBJ1-5; d_call: TRBD1; v_call: TRBV12-3/TRBV12-4; clone_size: .; cdr3_nt: TGTGCCAGCAGTTTCTCTTATAACAGGGGGCAGCATTTT; cdr3_aa: CASSFSYNRGQHF
j_call: TRBJ2-7; d_call: .; v_call: TRBV2; clone_size: .; cdr3_nt: TGTGCCAGCAGTCTGAGCTACGAGCAGTACTTC; cdr3_aa: CASSLSYEQYF
j_call: TRBJ2-1; d_call: TRBD2; v_call: TRBV9; clone_size: .; cdr3_nt: TGTGCCAGCAGCAAACTAGCGGGGGACTCCTACAATGAGCAGTTCTTC; cdr3_aa: CASSKLAGDSYNEQFF
j_call: TRBJ1-1; d_call: .; v_call: TRBV11-2; clone_size: .; cdr3_nt: TGTGCCAGCAGCTTGGGGAGTTGGAACACTGAAGCTTTCTTT; cdr3_aa: CASSLGSWNTEAFF
j_call: TRBJ2-1; d_call: .; v_call: TRBV6-5; clone_size: .; cdr3_nt: TGTGCCAGCAGTCCCCCCAGCTCCTACAATGAGCAGTTCTTC; cdr3_aa: CASSPPSSYNEQFF
j_call: TRBJ2-1; d_call: .; v_call: TRBV7-9; clone_size: .; cdr3_nt: TGTGCCAGCAGCCTACGTCAGTTAGGCGGGGCCTACAATGAGCAGTTCTTC; cdr3_aa: CASSLRQLGGAYNEQFF
j_call: TRBJ1-5; d_call: .; v_call: TRBV28; clone_size: .; cdr3_nt: TGTGCCAGCAGTTTATGGAGGCAGGGCAGGGATCAGCCCCAGCATTTT; cdr3_aa: CASSLWRQGRDQPQHF
j_call: TRBJ2-2; d_call: TRBD2; v_call: TRBV2; clone_size: .; cdr3_nt: TGTGCCAGCAGGGAAGCGGGAGAGGAAATCGGCGGGGAGCTGTTTTTT; cdr3_aa: CASREAGEEIGGELFF
j_call: TRBJ2-1; d_call: .; v_call: TRBV5-4; clone_size: .; cdr3_nt: TGTGCCAGCAGCTCGATGGACTCCAATGAGCAGTTCTTC; cdr3_aa: CASSSMDSNEQFF
j_call: TRBJ1-2; d_call: TRBD1; v_call: TRBV7-2; clone_size: .; cdr3_nt: TGTGCCAGCAGCCGACAGGGGCCACTAGGCTACACCTTC; cdr3_aa: CASSRQGPLGYTF
j_call: TRBJ2-5; d_call: TRBD1; v_call: TRBV18; clone_size: .; cdr3_nt: TGTGCCAGCTCACCACCGGACAGGGTAGAGACCCAGTACTTC; cdr3_aa: CASSPPDRVETQYF
j_call: TRBJ2-1; d_call: TRBD2; v_call: TRBV19; clone_size: .; cdr3_nt: TGTGCCAGTAGTATAGATCCGGGACTAGGGATCTACAATGAGCAGTTCTTC; cdr3_aa: CASSIDPGLGIYNEQFF
j_call: TRBJ2-1; d_call: TRBD2; v_call: TRBV5-1; clone_size: .; cdr3_nt: TGCGCCAGCAGCTTGACACTAGCGACTACCTACAATGAGCAGTTCTTC; cdr3_aa: CASSLTLATTYNEQFF
j_call: TRBJ2-1; d_call: TRBD1; v_call: TRBV28; clone_size: .; cdr3_nt: TGTGCCAGCAGTCCGAGGGACAGGGGTGGCAATGAGCAGTTCTTC; cdr3_aa: CASSPRDRGGNEQFF
j_call: TRBJ2-7; d_call: TRBD2; v_call: TRBV9; clone_size: .; cdr3_nt: TGTGCCAGCAGCCCAAGGACTAGCGGGAGGGCCGGGGGTGTGGAGCAGTACTTC; cdr3_aa: CASSPRTSGRAGGVEQYF
j_call: TRBJ2-1; d_call: TRBD2; v_call: TRBV13; clone_size: .; cdr3_nt: TGTGCCAGCTACGGGACTAGTCCCAACAATGAGCAGTTCTTC; cdr3_aa: CASYGTSPNNEQFF
j_call: TRBJ2-2; d_call: .; v_call: TRBV7-2; clone_size: .; cdr3_nt: TGTGCCAGCAGCCCGAGGGCAATCACCGGGGAGCTGTTTTTT; cdr3_aa: CASSPRAITGELFF
j_call: TRBJ1-5; d_call: .; v_call: TRBV3-1/TRBV3-2; clone_size: .; cdr3_nt: TGTGCCAGCAGCCAAACTGACAATCAGCCCCAGCATTTT; cdr3_aa: CASSQTDNQPQHF
j_call: TRBJ2-5; d_call: .; v_call: TRBV6-5; clone_size: .; cdr3_nt: TGTGCCAGCAGTCGCAGGTGGGACTTACAAGAGACCCAGTACTTC; cdr3_aa: CASSRRWDLQETQYF
j_call: TRBJ2-7; d_call: TRBD1; v_call: TRBV7-2; clone_size: .; cdr3_nt: TGTGCCAGCAGCCTAAGACAGGGGGCTTTGGCCTACGAGCAGTACTTC; cdr3_aa: CASSLRQGALAYEQYF
j_call: TRBJ1-4; d_call: .; v_call: TRBV28; clone_size: .; cdr3_nt: TGTGCCAGCACGGGCTTGGGGGGGCCGGTTGAAAAACTGTTTTTT; cdr3_aa: CASTGLGGPVEKLFF
j_call: TRBJ2-4; d_call: TRBD2; v_call: TRBV14; clone_size: .; cdr3_nt: TGTGCCAGCAGCACTAGCGGGAGAGAGGGACTAGCCAAAAACATTCAGTACTTC; cdr3_aa: CASSTSGREGLAKNIQYF
j_call: TRBJ1-5; d_call: .; v_call: TRBV7-9; clone_size: .; cdr3_nt: TGTGCCAGCAGCGCGAACCCAGGGGTGGGGGATCAGCCCCAGCATTTT; cdr3_aa: CASSANPGVGDQPQHF
j_call: TRBJ2-7; d_call: TRBD2; v_call: TRBV11-1; clone_size: .; cdr3_nt: TGTGCCAGCAGCTCACCACTAGCGGGACTCTCCTACGAGCAGTACTTC; cdr3_aa: CASSSPLAGLSYEQYF
j_call: TRBJ2-1; d_call: TRBD1; v_call: TRBV10-3; clone_size: .; cdr3_nt: TGTGCCATCAGTGCATCAGCAGGGGGAAGTTCCAATGAGCAGTTCTTC; cdr3_aa: CAISASAGGSSNEQFF
j_call: TRBJ1-2; d_call: .; v_call: TRBV18; clone_size: .; cdr3_nt: TGTGCCAGCTCACCACCGGTCAGGTTTAACTATGGCTACACCTTC; cdr3_aa: CASSPPVRFNYGYTF
j_call: TRBJ2-5; d_call: TRBD1; v_call: TRBV2; clone_size: .; cdr3_nt: TGTGCCAGCACAACAGGGGGCGCGTTTGGCGGGACCCAGTACTTC; cdr3_aa: CASTTGGAFGGTQYF
j_call: TRBJ2-7; d_call: TRBD1; v_call: TRBV4-1; clone_size: .; cdr3_nt: TGCGCCAGCAGCCAAGGACAGGGGATCTACGAGCAGTACTTC; cdr3_aa: CASSQGQGIYEQYF
j_call: TRBJ2-2; d_call: .; v_call: TRBV15; clone_size: .; cdr3_nt: TGTGCCACCAGCAGAGATAGCACCGGGGAGCTGTTTTTT; cdr3_aa: CATSRDSTGELFF